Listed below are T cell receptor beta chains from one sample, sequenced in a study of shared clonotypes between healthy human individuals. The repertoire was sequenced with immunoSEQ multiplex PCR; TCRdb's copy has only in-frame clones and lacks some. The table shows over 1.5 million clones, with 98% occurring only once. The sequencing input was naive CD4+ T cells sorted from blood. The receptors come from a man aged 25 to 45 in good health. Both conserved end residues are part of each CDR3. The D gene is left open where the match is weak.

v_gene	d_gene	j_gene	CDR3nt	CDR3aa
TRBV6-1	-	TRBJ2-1	TGTGCCAGCACGAAGGGGGGAGGGGGGAATGAGCAGTTCTTC	CASTKGGGGNEQFF
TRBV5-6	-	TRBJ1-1	TGTGCCAGCAGCCGAAGGTTGGGGGGACGTGTTTTAGCTGAAGCTTTCTTT	CASSRRLGGRVLAEAFF
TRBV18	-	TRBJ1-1	TGTGCCAGCTCACCCCCGGGGCTAATGAACACTGAAGCTTTCTTT	CASSPPGLMNTEAFF
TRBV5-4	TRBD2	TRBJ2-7	TGTGCCAGCAGCCAAGGGACTAGCGGATACGAGCAGTACTTC	CASSQGTSGYEQYF
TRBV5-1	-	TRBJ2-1	TGCGCCAGCAGCTTGGAGCCTAGCTACAATGAGCAGTTCTTC	CASSLEPSYNEQFF
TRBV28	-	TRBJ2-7	TGTGCCAGCAGTCTACACCGGACCGACTACGAGCAGTACTTC	CASSLHRTDYEQYF
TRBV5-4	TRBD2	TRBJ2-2	TGTGCCAGCAGCTTGGGGCCCGGGGGAGGGAGAACCGGGGAGCTGTTTTTT	CASSLGPGGGRTGELFF
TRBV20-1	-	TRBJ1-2	TGCAGTGCCCGTACCTCAGGGACTCGCTTC	CSARTSGTRF
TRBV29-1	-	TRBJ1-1	TGCAGCGTTGAAGCTCAGGGGCGGTTTTTCTTT	CSVEAQGRFFF
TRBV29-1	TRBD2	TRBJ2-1	TGCAGCGTTGTTACCGGGAGGGCACTCTACAATGAGCAGTTCTTC	CSVVTGRALYNEQFF